Listed below are T cell receptor beta chains from one sample, sequenced in a study of blood T cells in healthy people across ages. TCRdb re-derived calls from the 5' RACE reads in MiXCR, one entry per CDR3 protein. The data show approximately 1,700,000 distinct CDR3 sequences, 35% to 50% seen once. The specimen sequenced was blood. These receptor sequences come from a human donor in good health. The CDR3 runs from the conserved cysteine through the conserved F or W. Each record gives: V gene, J gene, D gene, clone size, CDR3 length, CDR3 protein, CDR3 DNA. The D gene is left open where the match is weak. Size values are once, few and many counts, or a class for expanded clones, and some rows have none.

TRBV21-1	TRBJ2-6	-	-	16	CASSKVAGLGANVLTF	TGTGCCAGCAGCAAAGTTGCGGGTCTAGGGGCCAACGTCCTGACTTTC
TRBV5-1	TRBJ2-7	-	few	12	CASRDSANEQYF	TGCGCCAGCAGGGACAGCGCCAACGAGCAGTACTTC
TRBV4-3	TRBJ1-2	-	few	14	CASSQEAGILGYTF	TGCGCCAGCAGCCAAGAGGCAGGGATTCTTGGCTACACCTTC
TRBV6-5	TRBJ2-3	TRBD2	-	19	CASSYSGRAGGFSTDTQYF	TGTGCCAGCAGTTACTCAGGCAGGGCGGGAGGATTTAGCACAGATACGCAGTATTTT
TRBV20-1	TRBJ1-6	TRBD1	-	13	CSARGQGRSPLHF	TGCAGTGCTAGGGGACAGGGACGTTCACCCCTCCACTTT
TRBV28	TRBJ1-2	-	-	15	CASSSKRRDKDGYTF	TGTGCCAGCAGTTCCAAAAGAAGGGACAAAGATGGCTACACCTTC
TRBV7-6	TRBJ2-2	TRBD2	-	18	CASNLLAGGSSNAGELFF	TGTGCCAGCAACTTGCTAGCGGGGGGGAGTTCGAACGCCGGGGAGCTGTTTTTT
TRBV11-2	TRBJ1-1	TRBD1	few	16	CASSPWDRGRVTEAFF	TGTGCCAGCAGCCCTTGGGACAGGGGGCGGGTCACTGAAGCTTTCTTT
TRBV7-3	TRBJ1-2	-	few	13	CASSHSPGGGYTF	TGTGCCAGCAGCCACAGCCCGGGCGGTGGCTACACCTTC
TRBV5-6	TRBJ2-1	-	-	15	CASIHWEAGYNEQFF	TGTGCCAGCATCCATTGGGAGGCCGGCTACAATGAGCAGTTCTTC
TRBV5-1	TRBJ1-4	-	-	15	CASSLGQVLGEKLFF	TGCGCCAGCAGCTTGGGACAGGTGCTGGGGGAAAAACTGTTTTTT
TRBV21-1	TRBJ1-2	-	-	15	CASSTYATGTYGYTF	TGTGCCAGCAGCACATACGCTACCGGGACTTATGGCTACACCTTC
TRBV9	TRBJ2-5	-	few	15	CASSPAGTPQETQYF	TGTGCCAGCAGCCCCGCCGGGACCCCACAAGAGACCCAGTACTTC
TRBV2	TRBJ2-2	-	-	13	CASKYTETGELFF	TGTGCCAGCAAGTACACCGAGACCGGGGAGCTGTTTTTT
TRBV6-2/TRBV6-3	TRBJ1-5	-	-	16	CASNKDPGYSNQPQHF	TGTGCCAGCAACAAAGACCCGGGGTATAGCAATCAGCCCCAGCATTTT
TRBV7-6	TRBJ2-7	-	-	20	CASSLSPTGLGDQASYEQYF	TGTGCCAGCAGCCTATCCCCCACCGGGTTAGGGGATCAAGCTTCCTACGAGCAGTACTTC
TRBV12-3/TRBV12-4	TRBJ1-1	-	-	15	CASSSNARDNTEAFF	TGTGCCAGCAGTTCCAACGCACGGGATAACACTGAAGCTTTCTTT
TRBV15	TRBJ2-1	TRBD2	-	17	CATSRDLSGGAPNEQFF	TGTGCCACCAGCAGAGATCTGAGCGGGGGGGCTCCCAATGAGCAGTTCTTC
TRBV5-1	TRBJ1-2	-	-	15	CASSFRPGGYNGYTF	TGCGCCAGCAGCTTTCGCCCGGGCGGATACAATGGCTACACCTTC
TRBV6-5	TRBJ1-4	-	-	18	CASRLGEYVGDESEKLFF	TGTGCCAGCAGATTAGGGGAGTATGTGGGGGATGAGAGTGAAAAACTGTTTTTT
TRBV20-1	TRBJ2-7	-	few	15	CSARPTDRSDYEQYF	TGCAGTGCTAGACCCACTGACAGGTCGGACTACGAGCAGTACTTC
TRBV20-1	TRBJ2-3	TRBD1	few	15	CSASSRQGVTDTQYF	TGCAGTGCTAGCAGTCGCCAGGGGGTCACAGATACGCAGTATTTT
TRBV12-3/TRBV12-4	TRBJ2-7	TRBD2	few	12	CASSIGGSEQYF	TGTGCCAGCAGCATCGGGGGGTCCGAGCAGTACTTC
TRBV20-1	TRBJ2-7	TRBD1	-	14	CSARGQVDFNEQYF	TGCAGTGCTAGGGGACAGGTTGATTTCAATGAGCAGTACTTC
TRBV28	TRBJ1-2	-	few	14	CASSTPGIVRGYTF	TGTGCCAGCAGCACCCCGGGGATCGTCCGGGGCTACACCTTC
TRBV29-1	TRBJ2-3	TRBD2	few	14	CSVVLAGSTDTQYF	TGCAGCGTTGTACTAGCGGGGAGCACAGATACGCAGTATTTT
TRBV7-2	TRBJ1-2	-	few	14	CASSLGGPKSGYTF	TGTGCCAGCAGCTTAGGAGGTCCGAAGAGTGGCTACACCTTC
TRBV5-1	TRBJ2-2	TRBD1	-	18	CASSTRTGGGLNTGELFF	TGCGCCAGCAGCACCCGGACAGGGGGCGGACTGAACACCGGGGAGCTGTTTTTT
TRBV20-1	TRBJ1-1	-	once	13	CSANLDRNTEAFF	TGCAGTGCCAACCTGGACAGGAACACTGAAGCTTTCTTT
TRBV21-1	TRBJ2-3	-	-	19	CASSKNVRGPRLSTDTQYF	TGTGCCAGCAGCAAGAACGTTCGGGGGCCACGTCTTAGCACAGATACGCAGTATTTT
TRBV15	TRBJ1-6	-	few	17	CATSRMGGSSYNSPLHF	TGTGCCACCAGCAGGATGGGGGGCAGCTCCTATAATTCACCCCTCCACTTT
TRBV5-6	TRBJ2-1	-	-	15	CASSLDRRGGNEQFF	TGTGCCAGCAGCTTGGATCGGCGAGGGGGGAATGAGCAGTTCTTC
TRBV7-9	TRBJ2-1	-	-	17	CASSLALRGVSYNEQFF	TGTGCCAGCAGCTTAGCGCTCAGGGGGGTCTCCTACAATGAGCAGTTCTTC
TRBV4-3	TRBJ1-4	-	few	15	CASSPGGVSNEKLFF	TGCGCCAGCAGCCCGGGGGGGGTATCTAATGAAAAACTGTTTTTT
TRBV20-1	TRBJ2-3	-	-	14	CSAPGQGITDTQYF	TGCAGTGCCCCGGGGCAGGGGATTACAGATACGCAGTATTTT
TRBV11-2	TRBJ2-1	TRBD1	-	16	CASSLNPGTGGHEQFF	TGTGCCAGCAGCTTAAATCCCGGGACAGGGGGCCATGAGCAGTTCTTC
TRBV4-2	TRBJ2-3	-	-	14	CASSQDITADTQYF	TGTGCCAGCAGCCAAGATATCACCGCAGATACGCAGTATTTT
TRBV20-1	TRBJ2-2	TRBD2	few	13	CTPLALGTGELFF	TGCACCCCACTAGCGTTGGGCACCGGGGAGCTGTTTTTT
TRBV29-1	TRBJ1-2	-	-	11	CSAEQRYGYTF	TGCAGCGCGGAACAGCGTTATGGCTACACCTTC
TRBV5-1	TRBJ2-7	TRBD2	-	14	CASSLASGGHEQYF	TGCGCCAGCAGCTTGGCTAGCGGGGGCCACGAGCAGTACTTC
TRBV5-1	TRBJ1-2	-	-	13	CASSLGGCYGYTF	TGCGCCAGCAGCTTGGGCGGTTGCTATGGCTACACCTTC
TRBV12-3/TRBV12-4	TRBJ1-4	-	-	16	CASSLTLLGPDEKLFF	TGTGCCAGCAGTTTGACACTACTTGGGCCGGATGAAAAACTGTTTTTT
TRBV6-6	TRBJ1-2	-	-	14	CASSYHGQRDGYTF	TGTGCCAGCAGTTACCACGGACAGAGGGACGGTTACACCTTC
TRBV27	TRBJ1-6	-	-	14	CASSFGGSNSPLHF	TGTGCCAGCAGTTTTGGGGGAAGTAATTCACCCCTCCACTTT
TRBV20-1	TRBJ2-7	-	few	15	CSANELRENEDEQYF	TGCAGTGCTAACGAGCTCCGGGAGAACGAGGACGAGCAGTACTTC
TRBV11-1	TRBJ2-2	TRBD1	once	16	CASSEGDRERDGELFF	TGTGCCAGCAGCGAAGGGGACAGGGAACGGGACGGGGAGCTGTTTTTT